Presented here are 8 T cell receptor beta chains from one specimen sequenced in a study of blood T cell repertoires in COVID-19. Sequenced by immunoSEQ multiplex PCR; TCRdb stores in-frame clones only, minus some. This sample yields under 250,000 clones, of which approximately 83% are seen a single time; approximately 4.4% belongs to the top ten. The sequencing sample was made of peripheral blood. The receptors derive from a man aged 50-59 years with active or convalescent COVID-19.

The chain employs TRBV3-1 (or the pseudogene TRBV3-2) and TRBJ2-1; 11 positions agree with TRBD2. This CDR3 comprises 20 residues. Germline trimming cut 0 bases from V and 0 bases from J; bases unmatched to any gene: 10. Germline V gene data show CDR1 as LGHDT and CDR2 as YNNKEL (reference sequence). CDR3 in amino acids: CASSQDISSGGAGSYNEQFF. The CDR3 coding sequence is TGTGCCAGCAGCCAAGATATTAGTAGCGGGGGGGCAGGCTCCTACAATGAGCAGTTCTTC.

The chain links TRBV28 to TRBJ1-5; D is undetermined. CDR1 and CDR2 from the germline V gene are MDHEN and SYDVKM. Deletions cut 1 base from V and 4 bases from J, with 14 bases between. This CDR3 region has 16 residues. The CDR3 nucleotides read TGTGCCAGCAGTTTATACGGCGGCATAGGAAATCAGCCCCAGCATTTT. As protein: CASSLYGGIGNQPQHF.

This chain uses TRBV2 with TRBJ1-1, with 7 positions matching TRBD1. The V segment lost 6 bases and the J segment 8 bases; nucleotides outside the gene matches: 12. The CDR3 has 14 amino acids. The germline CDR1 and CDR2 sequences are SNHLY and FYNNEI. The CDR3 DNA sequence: TGTGCCAGCAGGCAGGGGGTCTCCGCCGGGGAAGCTTTCTTT. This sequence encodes CASRQGVSAGEAFF.

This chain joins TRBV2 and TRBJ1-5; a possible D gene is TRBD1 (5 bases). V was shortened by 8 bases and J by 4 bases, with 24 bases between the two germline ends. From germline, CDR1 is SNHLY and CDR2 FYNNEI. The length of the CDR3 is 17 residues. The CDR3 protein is CASQSLRRGGSNQPQHF. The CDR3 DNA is TGTGCCAGCCAGAGTCTAAGGCGGGGGGGGTCTAATCAGCCCCAGCATTTT. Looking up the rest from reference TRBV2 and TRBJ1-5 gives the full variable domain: EPEVTQTPSHQVTQMGQEVILRCVPISNHLYFYWYRQILGQKVEFLVSFYNNEISEKSEIFDDQFSVERPDGSNFTLKIRSTKLEDSAMYFCASQSLRRGGSNQPQHFGDGTRLSIL.

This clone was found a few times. The CDR3 loop reads CASSVNLRDTEAFF. The CDR3 DNA sequence: TGTGCCAGCAGCGTCAACCTCCGGGACACTGAAGCTTTCTTT. This sequence joins TRBV9 and TRBJ1-1; D unclear. Trimming cost V 2 bases and J 3 bases, with 11 bases left between them. Germline CDR1 and CDR2: SGDLS and YYNGEE. The CDR3 is made up of 14 amino acids.

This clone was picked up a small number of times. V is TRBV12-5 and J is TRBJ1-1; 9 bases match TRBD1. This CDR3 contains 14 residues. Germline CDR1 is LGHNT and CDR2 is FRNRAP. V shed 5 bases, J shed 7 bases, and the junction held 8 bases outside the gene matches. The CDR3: CASGPRDRDDEAFF. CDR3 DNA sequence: TGTGCTAGTGGTCCCCGGGACAGGGATGATGAAGCTTTCTTT.

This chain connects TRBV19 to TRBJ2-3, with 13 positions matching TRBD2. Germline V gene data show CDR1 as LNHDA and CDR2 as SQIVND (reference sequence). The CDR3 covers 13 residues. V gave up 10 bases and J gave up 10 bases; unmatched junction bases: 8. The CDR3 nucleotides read TGTGCCACGGGGACTAGCGGGGACGTTGCGCAGTATTTT. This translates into CATGTSGDVAQYF.

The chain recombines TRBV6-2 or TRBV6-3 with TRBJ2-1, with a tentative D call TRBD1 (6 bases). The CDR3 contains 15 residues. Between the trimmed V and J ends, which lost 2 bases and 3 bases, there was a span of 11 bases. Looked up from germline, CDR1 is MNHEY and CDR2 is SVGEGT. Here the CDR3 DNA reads TGTGCCAGCAGTTACGGACAGTTATTCTACAATGAGCAGTTCTTC. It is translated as CASSYGQLFYNEQFF.